This T cell receptor (beta chain) was recovered during a study of Graves' ophthalmopathy and Graves' hyperthyroidism. This clonotype was counted many times. Amplified TCR beta CDR3 regions were obtained using RNA transcripts as template. HTBI primers served in a first-round RT-PCR, which a second-round multiplex PCR followed. TCRdb re-called the multiplex PCR reads with MiXCR, one entry per CDR3 protein. In the table there are about 740,000 distinct CDR3 sequences, about 44% of which are singletons. Per the germline V gene, CDR1 is MGHRA and CDR2 is YSYEKL. The ends were cut back, 1 base at V and 1 base at J, with 10 bases in the middle. CDR3 length: 15 residues.

The chain couples TRBV4-1 to TRBJ2-5; D gene unclear. The source of this sequence is an adult man with Graves' ophthalmopathy. Sequencing used peripheral blood. The CDR3 nucleotides are TGCGCCAGCAGCCAAGGTCGGGCAGCCCAAGAGACCCAGTACTTC. Translation gives CASSQGRAAQETQYF.